Shown below are 5 T cell receptor beta chains from a single sample sequenced in a study of blood T cell repertoires in COVID-19. Libraries were prepared by immunoSEQ multiplex PCR; TCRdb keeps only in-frame clonotypes and omits some of them. Of roughly 200,000 clones in the sample, 85% to 90% were seen once. The source material was peripheral blood. These receptors originate from a man aged 80 or over with acute or convalescent COVID-19.

V and J are TRBV29-1 and TRBJ2-1; 9 bases are a match to TRBD2. Germline CDR1 SQVTM, CDR2 ANQGSEA. The V segment lost 3 bases and the J segment 7 bases; nucleotides outside the gene matches: 7. This CDR3 contains 14 residues. CDR3 DNA: TGCAGCGTTGACGGCGGGAGGGAGCGAAATGAGCAGTTCTTC. Residues: CSVDGGRERNEQFF.

This chain links TRBV19 with TRBJ1-4; the D gene is possibly TRBD1 (5 bases). V lost 3 bases and J lost 11, with 16 bases in between. CDR3 length: 14 residues. Germline loops: CDR1 LNHDA, CDR2 SQIVND (reference sequence). The DNA for the CDR3 is TGTGCCAGTAGTATCTTAGGGGCCGCCAGGAAACTGTTTTTT. It translates to CASSILGAARKLFF.

The chain employs TRBV11-2 and TRBJ2-5; 7 bases are a match to TRBD2. Looked up from germline, CDR1 is SGHAT and CDR2 is FQNNGV. The ends lost 1 base at V and 5 bases at J; junction bases unmatched: 10. The CDR3 spans 16 residues. CDR3 residues: CASSLGVGGPRETQYF. The CDR3 nucleotides are TGTGCCAGCAGCTTAGGGGTGGGAGGGCCAAGGGAGACCCAGTACTTC.

This clone has a single count. The chain carries TRBV11-2 and TRBJ1-1; D unresolved. Trimming pared 3 bases from V and 1 base from J, leaving 9 bases between. From germline, CDR1 is SGHAT and CDR2 FQNNGV. The CDR3 runs 14 residues. The CDR3 DNA reads as TGTGCCAGCAGCTTCCAACAGACGAACACTGAAGCTTTCTTT. As protein: CASSFQQTNTEAFF. The full variable domain, with the rest looked up from reference TRBV11-2 and TRBJ1-1, is EAGVAQSPRYKIIEKRQSVAFWCNPISGHATLYWYQQILGQGPKLLIQFQNNGVVDDSQLPKDRFSAERLKGVDSTLKIQPAKLEDSAVYLCASSFQQTNTEAFFGQGTRLTVV.

This CDR3 reads CASSVRDRGVEQYV. The DNA for the CDR3 is TGTGCCAGTAGTGTCCGGGACAGGGGAGTCGAGCAGTACGTC. The gene calls are TRBV19 and TRBJ2-7, with 10 bases aligning to TRBD1. Germline trimming cut 5 bases from V and 6 bases from J; bases unmatched to any gene: 7. This CDR3 spans 14 amino acids. Germline CDR1 reads LNHDA; CDR2 reads SQIVND (reference sequence).